This T cell receptor beta chain was found in a study of blood T cells in healthy people across ages. Using a J-beta primer mix together with a sample-barcoded 5' primer, a second PCR was run for about 6 to 12 cycles. In TCRdb, the 5' RACE reads were re-called with MiXCR into one record per CDR3 protein. The data show 800,000 to 1,300,000 distinct CDR3 sequences, with 20% to 25% seen just once and less than 0.85% held by the top ten. Study-wide findings and caveats: Long-lived donors exceeded aged donors in naive CD4+ cells and diversity.

This clonotype has only a few counts. The target antigen is unknown. The J segment lost 7 bases and the V segment lost 5 bases, leaving 6 bases of the junction unmatched. The CDR3 is 13 residues long. The V gene's germline CDR1 is MNHEY and CDR2 SVGAGI. Each of the donors had 8 to 10 milliliters of peripheral blood drawn into EDTA-treated Vacutainer tubes. Total RNA extraction produced at least 5 micrograms (per sample) for the study. These data are also associated with another study on T cells of mothers and their children.

Sample: blood. The source of this sequence is a girl aged 2 to 9 in good health. The chain joins TRBV6-5 to TRBJ2-7; 9 bases line up with TRBD1. CDR3 sequence reads: CASSPMDRGEQYF. The CDR3 DNA reads TGTGCCAGCAGTCCAATGGACAGGGGAGAGCAGTACTTC.